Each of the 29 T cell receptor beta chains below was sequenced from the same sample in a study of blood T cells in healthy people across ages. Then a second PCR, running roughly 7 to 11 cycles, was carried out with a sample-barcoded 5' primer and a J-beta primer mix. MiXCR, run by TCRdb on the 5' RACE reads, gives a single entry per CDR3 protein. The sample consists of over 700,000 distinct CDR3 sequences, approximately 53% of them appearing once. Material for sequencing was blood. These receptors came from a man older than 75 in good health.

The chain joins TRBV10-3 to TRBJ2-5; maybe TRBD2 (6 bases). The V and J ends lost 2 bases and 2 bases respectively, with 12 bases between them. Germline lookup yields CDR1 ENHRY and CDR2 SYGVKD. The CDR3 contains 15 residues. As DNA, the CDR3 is TGTGCCATCAGTGAGGTCGCGGGAACGCAAGAGACCCAGTACTTC. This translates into CAISEVAGTQETQYF.

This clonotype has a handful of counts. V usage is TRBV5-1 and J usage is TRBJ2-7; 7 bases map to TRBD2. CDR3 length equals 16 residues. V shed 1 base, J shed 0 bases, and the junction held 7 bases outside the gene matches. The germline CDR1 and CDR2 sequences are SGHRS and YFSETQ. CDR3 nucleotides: TGCGCCAGCAGCTTGTGGCCTAGCGGAAGCTCCTACGAGCAGTACTTC. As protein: CASSLWPSGSSYEQYF. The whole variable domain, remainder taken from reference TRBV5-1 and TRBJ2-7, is KAGVTQTPRYLIKTRGQQVTLSCSPISGHRSVSWYQQTPGQGLQFLFEYFSETQRNKGNFPGRFSGRQFSNSRSEMNVSTLELGDSALYLCASSLWPSGSSYEQYFGPGTRLTVT.

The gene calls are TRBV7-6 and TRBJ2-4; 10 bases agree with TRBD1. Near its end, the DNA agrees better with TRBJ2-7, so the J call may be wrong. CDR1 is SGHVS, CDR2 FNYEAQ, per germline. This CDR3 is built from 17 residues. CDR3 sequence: CASSLTGGGTGVNEQYF. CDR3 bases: TGTGCCAGCAGCCTCACCGGCGGGGGGACAGGGGTCAACGAGCAGTACTTC.

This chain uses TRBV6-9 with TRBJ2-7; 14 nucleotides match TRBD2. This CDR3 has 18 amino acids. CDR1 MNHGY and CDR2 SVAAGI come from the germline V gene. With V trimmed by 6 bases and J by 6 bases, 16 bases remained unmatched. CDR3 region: CASSGGTSGSHVPGEQYF. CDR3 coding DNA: TGTGCCAGCAGCGGCGGGACTAGCGGGAGTCACGTCCCAGGCGAGCAGTACTTC.

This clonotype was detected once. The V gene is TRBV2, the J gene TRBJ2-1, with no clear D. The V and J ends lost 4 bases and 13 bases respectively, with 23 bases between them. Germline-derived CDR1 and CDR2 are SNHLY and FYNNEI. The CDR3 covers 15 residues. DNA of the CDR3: TGTGCCAGCAGTGGGATTTTGGGGTCTCAAGAGACCCAGTTCTTC. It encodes CASSGILGSQETQFF.

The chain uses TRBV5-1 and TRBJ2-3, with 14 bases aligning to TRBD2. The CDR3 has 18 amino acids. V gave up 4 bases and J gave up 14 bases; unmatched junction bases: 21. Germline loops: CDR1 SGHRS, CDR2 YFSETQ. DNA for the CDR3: TGCGCCAGCAGCCTGGGGACTAGCGGGAGTGGTGGGCACAGATACGCGTATTTT. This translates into CASSLGTSGSGGHRYAYF.

The CDR3 is CATSSPSGLRDTQYF. CDR3 sequence (DNA): TGTGCCACCAGTAGTCCAAGCGGTCTCCGCGATACGCAGTATTTT. The rearrangement uses TRBV24-1 and TRBJ2-3; weak D call: TRBD2 (5 bases). Per the germline V gene, CDR1 is KGHDR and CDR2 is SFDVKD. This CDR3 has 15 amino acids. Trimming removed 6 bases from V and 6 bases from J, with 18 bases in between.

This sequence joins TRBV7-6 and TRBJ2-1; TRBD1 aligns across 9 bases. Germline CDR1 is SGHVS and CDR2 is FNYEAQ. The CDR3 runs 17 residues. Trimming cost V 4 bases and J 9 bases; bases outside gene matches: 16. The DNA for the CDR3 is TGTGCCAGCAGCTCATACCCGCCGGACAGGGGAGGAGGTGAGCAGTTCTTC. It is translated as CASSSYPPDRGGGEQFF.

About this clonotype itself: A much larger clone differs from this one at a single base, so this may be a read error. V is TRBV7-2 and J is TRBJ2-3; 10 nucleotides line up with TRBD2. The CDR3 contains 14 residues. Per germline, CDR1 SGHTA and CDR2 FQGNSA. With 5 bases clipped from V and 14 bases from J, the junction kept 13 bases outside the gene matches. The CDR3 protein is CASSPSGGQRYAYF. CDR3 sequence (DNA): TGTGCCAGCAGCCCTAGCGGGGGCCAGAGATACGCGTATTTT.

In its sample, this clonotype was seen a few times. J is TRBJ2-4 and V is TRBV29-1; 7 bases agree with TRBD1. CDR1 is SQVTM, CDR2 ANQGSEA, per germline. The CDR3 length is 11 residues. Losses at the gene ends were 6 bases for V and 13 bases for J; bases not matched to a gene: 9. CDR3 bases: TGCAGCGTAGGGACAGCCTACGGGCAGTACTTC. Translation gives CSVGTAYGQYF.

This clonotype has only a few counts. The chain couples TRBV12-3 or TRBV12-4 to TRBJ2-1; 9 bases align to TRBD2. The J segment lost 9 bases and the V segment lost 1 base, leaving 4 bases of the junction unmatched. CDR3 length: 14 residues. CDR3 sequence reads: CASSLGGRGGEQFF. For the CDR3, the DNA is TGTGCCAGCAGTTTAGGCGGGAGGGGGGGTGAGCAGTTCTTC.

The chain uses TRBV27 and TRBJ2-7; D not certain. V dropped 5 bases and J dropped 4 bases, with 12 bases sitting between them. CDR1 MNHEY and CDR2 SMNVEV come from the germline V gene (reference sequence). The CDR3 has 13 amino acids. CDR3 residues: CASSIQFSYEQYF. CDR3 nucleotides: TGTGCCAGCAGTATACAGTTCAGTTACGAGCAGTACTTC.

The CDR3 DNA is TGCAGTGCTAGTTATACTAGCGGGAGCCTAATAGGAGAGACCCAGTACTTC. The encoded protein is CSASYTSGSLIGETQYF. This sequence joins TRBV20-1 and TRBJ2-5; 11 bases match TRBD2. V lost 3 bases to trimming and J lost 4 bases; unmatched junction nucleotides: 13. Germline CDR1 and CDR2: DFQATT and SNEGSKA (reference sequence). This CDR3 spans 17 amino acids.

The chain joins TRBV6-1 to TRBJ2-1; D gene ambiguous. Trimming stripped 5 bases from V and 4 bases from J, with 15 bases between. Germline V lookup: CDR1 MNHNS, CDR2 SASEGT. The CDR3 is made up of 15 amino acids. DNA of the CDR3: TGTGCCAGCAGTACAGCGCCAATCGTTTACAATGAGCAGTTCTTC. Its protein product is CASSTAPIVYNEQFF.

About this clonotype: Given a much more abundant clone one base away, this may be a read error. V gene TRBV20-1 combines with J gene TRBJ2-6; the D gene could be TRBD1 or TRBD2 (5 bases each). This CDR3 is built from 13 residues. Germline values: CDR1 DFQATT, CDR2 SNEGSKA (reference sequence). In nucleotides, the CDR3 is TGCAGTACTAGGGGCTCTGGGGCCAACGTCCTGACTTTC. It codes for CSTRGSGANVLTF.

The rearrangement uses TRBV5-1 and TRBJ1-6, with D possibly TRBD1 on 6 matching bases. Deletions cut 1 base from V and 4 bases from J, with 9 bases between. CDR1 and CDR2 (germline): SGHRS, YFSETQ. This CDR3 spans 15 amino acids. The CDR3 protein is CASSLNGQYNSPLHF. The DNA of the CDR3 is TGCGCCAGCAGCTTGAACGGACAGTATAATTCACCCCTCCACTTT.

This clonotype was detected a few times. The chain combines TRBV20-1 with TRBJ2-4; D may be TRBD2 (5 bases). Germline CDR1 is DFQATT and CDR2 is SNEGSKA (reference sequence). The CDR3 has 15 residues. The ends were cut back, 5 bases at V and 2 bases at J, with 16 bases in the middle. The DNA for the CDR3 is TGCAGTGCTCCTTCACCTAGGGAGACCAAAAACATTCAGTACTTC. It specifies CSAPSPRETKNIQYF.

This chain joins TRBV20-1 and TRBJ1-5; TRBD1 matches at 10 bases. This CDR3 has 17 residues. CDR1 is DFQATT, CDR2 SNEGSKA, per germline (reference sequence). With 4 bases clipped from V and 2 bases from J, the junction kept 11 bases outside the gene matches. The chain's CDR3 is CSATQRDRGSGNQPQHF. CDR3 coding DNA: TGCAGTGCTACACAGAGGGACAGGGGATCGGGCAATCAGCCCCAGCATTTT.

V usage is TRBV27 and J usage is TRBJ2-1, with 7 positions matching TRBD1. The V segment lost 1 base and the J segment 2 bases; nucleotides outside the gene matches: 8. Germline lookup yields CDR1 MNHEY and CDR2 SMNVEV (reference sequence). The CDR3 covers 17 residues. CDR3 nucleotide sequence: TGTGCCAGCAGTTTATTTATCAGGGGGACCCCCTACAATGAGCAGTTCTTC. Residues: CASSLFIRGTPYNEQFF.

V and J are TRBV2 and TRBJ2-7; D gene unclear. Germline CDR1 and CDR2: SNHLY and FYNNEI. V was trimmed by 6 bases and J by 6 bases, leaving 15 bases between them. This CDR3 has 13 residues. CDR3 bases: TGTGCCAGCAGCACCCGAGTAGACGGCGAGCAGTACTTC. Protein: CASSTRVDGEQYF.

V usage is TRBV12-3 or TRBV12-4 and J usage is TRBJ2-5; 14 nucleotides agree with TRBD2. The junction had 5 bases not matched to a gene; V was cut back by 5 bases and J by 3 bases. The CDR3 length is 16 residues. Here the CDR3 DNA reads TGTGCCAGCAGTGTTCCGGGACTAGCGGGAGAAGAGACCCAGTACTTC. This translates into CASSVPGLAGEETQYF.

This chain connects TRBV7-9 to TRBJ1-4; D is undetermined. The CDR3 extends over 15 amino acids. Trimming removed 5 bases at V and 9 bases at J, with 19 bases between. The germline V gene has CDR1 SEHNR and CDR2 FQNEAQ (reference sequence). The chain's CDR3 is CASSARGFFTQKLFF. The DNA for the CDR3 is TGTGCCAGCAGCGCTCGGGGTTTCTTTACCCAAAAACTGTTTTTT. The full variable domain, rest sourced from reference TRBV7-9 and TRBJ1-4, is DTGVSQNPRHKITKRGQNVTFRCDPISEHNRLYWYRQTLGQGPEFLTYFQNEAQLEKSRLLSDRFSAERPKGSFSTLEIQRTEQGDSAMYLCASSARGFFTQKLFFGSGTQLSVL.

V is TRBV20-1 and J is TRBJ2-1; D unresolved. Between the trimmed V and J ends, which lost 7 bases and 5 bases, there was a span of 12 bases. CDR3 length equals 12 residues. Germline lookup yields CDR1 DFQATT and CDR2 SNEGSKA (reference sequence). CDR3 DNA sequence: TGCAGTGATAGCAGGAATGACAATGAGCAGTTCTTC. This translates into CSDSRNDNEQFF.

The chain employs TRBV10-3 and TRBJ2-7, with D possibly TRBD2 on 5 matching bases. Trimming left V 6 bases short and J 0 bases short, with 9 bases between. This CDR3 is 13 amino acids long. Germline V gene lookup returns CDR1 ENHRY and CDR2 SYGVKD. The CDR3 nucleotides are TGTGCCATCAGGGAGGTAAGCTCCTACGAGCAGTACTTC. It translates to CAIREVSSYEQYF.

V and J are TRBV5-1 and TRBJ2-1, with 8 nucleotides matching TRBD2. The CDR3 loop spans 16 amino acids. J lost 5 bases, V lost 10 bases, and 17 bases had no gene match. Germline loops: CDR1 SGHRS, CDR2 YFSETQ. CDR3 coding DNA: TGCGCCCCACGGGAAGTAGCGGGAATAGCCCACAATGAGCAGTTCTTC. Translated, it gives CAPREVAGIAHNEQFF. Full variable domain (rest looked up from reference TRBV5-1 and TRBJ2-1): KAGVTQTPRYLIKTRGQQVTLSCSPISGHRSVSWYQQTPGQGLQFLFEYFSETQRNKGNFPGRFSGRQFSNSRSEMNVSTLELGDSALYLCAPREVAGIAHNEQFFGPGTRLTVL.

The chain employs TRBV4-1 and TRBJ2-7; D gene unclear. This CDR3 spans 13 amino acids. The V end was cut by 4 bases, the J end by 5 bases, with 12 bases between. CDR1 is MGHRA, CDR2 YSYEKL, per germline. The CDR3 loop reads CASSRIQAHEQYF. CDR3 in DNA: TGCGCCAGCAGCCGCATTCAGGCCCACGAGCAGTACTTC.

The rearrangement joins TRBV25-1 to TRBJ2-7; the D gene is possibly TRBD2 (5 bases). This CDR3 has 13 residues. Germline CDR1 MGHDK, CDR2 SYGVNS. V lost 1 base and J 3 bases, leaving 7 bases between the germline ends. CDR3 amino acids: CASSEFGLYEQYF. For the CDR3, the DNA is TGTGCCAGCAGTGAATTTGGACTCTACGAGCAGTACTTC.

CDR3 residues: CSALGGETQYF. CDR3 coding DNA: TGCAGTGCTTTAGGTGGAGAGACCCAGTACTTC. The rearrangement joins TRBV20-1 to TRBJ2-5; D is ambiguous. With 5 bases removed from V and 4 bases from J, the gap between germline ends came to 8 bases. Germline lookup yields CDR1 DFQATT and CDR2 SNEGSKA (reference sequence). The CDR3 is 11 residues long.

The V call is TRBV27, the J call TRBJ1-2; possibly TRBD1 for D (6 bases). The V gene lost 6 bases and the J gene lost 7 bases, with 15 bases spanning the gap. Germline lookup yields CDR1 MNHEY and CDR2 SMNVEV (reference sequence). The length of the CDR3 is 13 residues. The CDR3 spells CASSPTGGAGYTF. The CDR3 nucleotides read TGTGCCAGCAGCCCAACGGGGGGGGCTGGCTACACCTTC.